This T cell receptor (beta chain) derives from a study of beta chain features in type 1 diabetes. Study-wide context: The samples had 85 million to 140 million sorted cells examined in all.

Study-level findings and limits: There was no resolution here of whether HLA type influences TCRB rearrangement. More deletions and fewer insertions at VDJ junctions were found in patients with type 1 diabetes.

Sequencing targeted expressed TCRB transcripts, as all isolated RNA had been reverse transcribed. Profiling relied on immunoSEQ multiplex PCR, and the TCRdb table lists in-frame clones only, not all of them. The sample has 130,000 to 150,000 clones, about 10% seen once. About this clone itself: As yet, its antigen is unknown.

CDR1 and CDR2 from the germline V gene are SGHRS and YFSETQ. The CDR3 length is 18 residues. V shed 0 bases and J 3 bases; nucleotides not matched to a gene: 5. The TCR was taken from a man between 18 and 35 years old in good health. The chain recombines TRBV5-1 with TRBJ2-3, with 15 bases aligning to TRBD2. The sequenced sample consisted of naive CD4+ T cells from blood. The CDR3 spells CASSLGGLAGGETDTQYF. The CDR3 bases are TGCGCCAGCAGCTTGGGGGGACTAGCGGGGGGCGAAACAGATACGCAGTATTTT.